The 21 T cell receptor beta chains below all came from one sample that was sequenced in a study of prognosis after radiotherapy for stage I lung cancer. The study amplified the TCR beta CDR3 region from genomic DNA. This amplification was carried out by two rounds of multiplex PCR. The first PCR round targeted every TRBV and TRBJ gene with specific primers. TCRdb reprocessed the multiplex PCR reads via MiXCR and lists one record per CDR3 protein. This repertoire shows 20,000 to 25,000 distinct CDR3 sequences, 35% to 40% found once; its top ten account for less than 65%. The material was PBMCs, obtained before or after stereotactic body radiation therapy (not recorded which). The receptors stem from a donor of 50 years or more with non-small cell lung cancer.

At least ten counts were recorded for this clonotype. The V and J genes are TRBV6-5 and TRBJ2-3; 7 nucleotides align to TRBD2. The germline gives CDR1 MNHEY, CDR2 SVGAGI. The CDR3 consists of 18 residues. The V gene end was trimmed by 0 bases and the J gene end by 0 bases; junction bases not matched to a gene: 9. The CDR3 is CASSYSGRGRDSTDTQYF. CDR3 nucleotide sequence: TGTGCCAGCAGTTACTCTGGTCGGGGGAGGGACAGCACAGATACGCAGTATTTT.

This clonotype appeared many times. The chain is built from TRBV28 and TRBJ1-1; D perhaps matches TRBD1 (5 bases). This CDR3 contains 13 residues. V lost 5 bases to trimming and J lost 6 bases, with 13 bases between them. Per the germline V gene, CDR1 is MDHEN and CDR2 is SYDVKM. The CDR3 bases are TGTGCCAGCAGTGTTTCAGGGATCGCTGAAGCTTTCTTT. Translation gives CASSVSGIAEAFF.

This CDR3 is CSARDAADFNSPLHF. The CDR3 bases are TGCAGTGCTAGAGATGCGGCAGATTTTAATTCACCCCTCCACTTT. The rearrangement uses TRBV20-1 and TRBJ1-6; D gene uncertain. Germline CDR1 and CDR2: DFQATT and SNEGSKA (reference sequence). This CDR3 has 15 amino acids. With 0 bases removed from V and 6 bases from J, the gap between germline ends came to 12 bases.

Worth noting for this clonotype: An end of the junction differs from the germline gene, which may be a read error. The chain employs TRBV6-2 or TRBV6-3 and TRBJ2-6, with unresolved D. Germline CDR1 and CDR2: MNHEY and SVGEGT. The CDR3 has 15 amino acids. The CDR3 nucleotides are TGTGTCAGCATCCCCATCGACTCTGGGGCCAACGTCCTGACTTTC. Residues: CVSIPIDSGANVLTF.

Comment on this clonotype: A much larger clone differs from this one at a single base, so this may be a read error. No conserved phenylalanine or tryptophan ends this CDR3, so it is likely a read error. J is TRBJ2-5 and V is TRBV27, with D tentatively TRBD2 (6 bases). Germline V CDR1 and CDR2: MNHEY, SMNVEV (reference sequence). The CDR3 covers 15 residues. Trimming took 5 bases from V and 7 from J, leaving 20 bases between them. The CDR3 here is CASSQGGFSEGTQYI. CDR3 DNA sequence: TGTGCCAGCAGTCAGGGAGGCTTTAGCGAGGGGACCCAGTACATC.

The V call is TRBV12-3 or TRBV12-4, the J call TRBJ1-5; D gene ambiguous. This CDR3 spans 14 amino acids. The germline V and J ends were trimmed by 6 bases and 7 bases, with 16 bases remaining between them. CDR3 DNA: TGTGCCAGCAGCTTTGACTTAGGAGGCCAGCCCCAGCATTTT. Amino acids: CASSFDLGGQPQHF.

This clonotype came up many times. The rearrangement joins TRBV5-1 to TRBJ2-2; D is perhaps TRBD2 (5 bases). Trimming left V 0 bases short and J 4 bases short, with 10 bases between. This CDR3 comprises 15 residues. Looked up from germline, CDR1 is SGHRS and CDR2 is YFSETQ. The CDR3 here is CASSLAVGATGELFF. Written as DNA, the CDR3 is TGCGCCAGCAGCTTGGCGGTGGGAGCCACCGGGGAGCTGTTTTTT.

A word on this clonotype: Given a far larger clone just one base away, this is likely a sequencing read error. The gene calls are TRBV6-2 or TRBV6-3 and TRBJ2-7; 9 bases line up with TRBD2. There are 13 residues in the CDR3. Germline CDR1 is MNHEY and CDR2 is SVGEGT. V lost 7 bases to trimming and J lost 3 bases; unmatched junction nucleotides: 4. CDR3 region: CASIPSGNYEQYF. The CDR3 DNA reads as TGTGCCAGCATACCTAGCGGGAACTACGAGCAGTACTTC.

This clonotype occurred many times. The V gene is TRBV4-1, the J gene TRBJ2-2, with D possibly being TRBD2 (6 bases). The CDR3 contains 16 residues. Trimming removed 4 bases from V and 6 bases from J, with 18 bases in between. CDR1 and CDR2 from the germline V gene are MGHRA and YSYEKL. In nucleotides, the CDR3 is TGCGCCAGCAGCCTTCAGGTGGGGACTGCCCCCGGGGAGCTGTTTTTT. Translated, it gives CASSLQVGTAPGELFF.

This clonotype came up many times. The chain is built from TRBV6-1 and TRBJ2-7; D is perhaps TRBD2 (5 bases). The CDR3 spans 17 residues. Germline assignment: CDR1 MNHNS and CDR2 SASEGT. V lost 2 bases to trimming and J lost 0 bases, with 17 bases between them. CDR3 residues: CASSELSLGLASYEQYF. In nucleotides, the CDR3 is TGTGCCAGCAGTGAACTATCTCTCGGACTTGCCTCCTACGAGCAGTACTTC.

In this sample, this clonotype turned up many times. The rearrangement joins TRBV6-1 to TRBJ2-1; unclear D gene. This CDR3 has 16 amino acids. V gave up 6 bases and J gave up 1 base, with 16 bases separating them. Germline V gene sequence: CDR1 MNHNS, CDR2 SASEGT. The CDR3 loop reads CASRPLGARSYNEQFF. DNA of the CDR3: TGTGCCAGCAGACCCCTAGGCGCTCGTTCCTACAATGAGCAGTTCTTC.

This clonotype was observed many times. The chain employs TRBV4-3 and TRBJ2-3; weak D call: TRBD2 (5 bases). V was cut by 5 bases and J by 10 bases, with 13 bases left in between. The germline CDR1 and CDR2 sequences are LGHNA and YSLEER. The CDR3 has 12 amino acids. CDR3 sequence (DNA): TGCGCCAGCAGCTCAACCGGGGTGTCGCAGTATTTT. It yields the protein CASSSTGVSQYF.

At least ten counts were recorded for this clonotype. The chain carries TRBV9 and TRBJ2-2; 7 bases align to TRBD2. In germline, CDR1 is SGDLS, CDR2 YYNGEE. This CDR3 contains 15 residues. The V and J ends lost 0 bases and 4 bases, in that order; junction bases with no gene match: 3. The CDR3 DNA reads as TGTGCCAGCAGCGTAGACGGGAGGACCACCGGGGAGCTGTTTTTT. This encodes CASSVDGRTTGELFF.

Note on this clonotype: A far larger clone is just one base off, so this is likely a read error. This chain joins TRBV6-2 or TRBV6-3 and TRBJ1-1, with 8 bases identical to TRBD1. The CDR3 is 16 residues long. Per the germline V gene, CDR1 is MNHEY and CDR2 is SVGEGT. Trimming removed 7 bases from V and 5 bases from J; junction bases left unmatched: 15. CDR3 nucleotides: TGTGCCAGCATCCGTGACAGGGGATCGCCCTATACTGAAGCTTTCTTT. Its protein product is CASIRDRGSPYTEAFF.

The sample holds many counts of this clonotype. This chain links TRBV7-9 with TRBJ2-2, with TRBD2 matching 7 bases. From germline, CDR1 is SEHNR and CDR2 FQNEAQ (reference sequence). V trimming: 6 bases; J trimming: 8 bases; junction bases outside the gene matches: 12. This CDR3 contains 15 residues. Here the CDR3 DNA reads TGTGCCAGCAGTCAGCGGCTAGCGGAGGGGGGGGAGCTGTTTTTT. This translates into CASSQRLAEGGELFF.

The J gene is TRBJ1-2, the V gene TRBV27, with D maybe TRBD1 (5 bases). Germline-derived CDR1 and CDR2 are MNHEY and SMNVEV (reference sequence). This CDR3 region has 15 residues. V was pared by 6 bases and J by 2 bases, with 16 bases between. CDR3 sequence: CASSFGLGGNYGYTF. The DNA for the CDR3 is TGTGCCAGCAGCTTTGGATTGGGGGGGAACTATGGCTACACCTTC.

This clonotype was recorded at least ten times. CDR3 nucleotide sequence: TGTGCCAGCCATAGGGATAGGTCGACTAATGAAAAACTGTTTTTT. Encoded protein: CASHRDRSTNEKLFF. The chain uses TRBV19 and TRBJ1-4; D unresolved. V lost 9 bases to trimming and J lost 2 bases, with 16 bases between them. Germline V gene lookup returns CDR1 LNHDA and CDR2 SQIVND (reference sequence). The CDR3 runs 15 residues.

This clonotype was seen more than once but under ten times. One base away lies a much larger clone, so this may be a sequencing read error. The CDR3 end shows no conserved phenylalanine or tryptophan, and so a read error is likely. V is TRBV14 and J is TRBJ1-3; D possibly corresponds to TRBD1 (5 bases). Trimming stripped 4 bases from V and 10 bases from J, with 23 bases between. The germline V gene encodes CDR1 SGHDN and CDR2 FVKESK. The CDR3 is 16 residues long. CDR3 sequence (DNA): TGTGCCAGCAGCCGGGGAAGCATCGGGGCCGGAGGGACCATATATCTT. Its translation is CASSRGSIGAGGTIYL.

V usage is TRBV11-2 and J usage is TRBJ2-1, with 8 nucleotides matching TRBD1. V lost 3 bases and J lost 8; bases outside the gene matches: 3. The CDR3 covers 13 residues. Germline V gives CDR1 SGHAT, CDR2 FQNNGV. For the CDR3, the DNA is TGTGCCAGCAGCTTGGACAGGGTAGATGAGCAGTTCTTC. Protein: CASSLDRVDEQFF.

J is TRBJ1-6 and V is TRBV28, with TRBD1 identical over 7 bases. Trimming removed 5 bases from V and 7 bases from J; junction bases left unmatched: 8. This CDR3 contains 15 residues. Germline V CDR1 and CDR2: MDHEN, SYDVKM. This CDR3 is CASSRRQGPNSPLHF. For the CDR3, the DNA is TGTGCCAGCAGTCGCCGACAGGGACCGAATTCACCCCTCCACTTT.

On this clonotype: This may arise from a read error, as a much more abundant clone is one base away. CDR3 coding DNA: TGTGCCAGCAGCTCACCAGGTAGCTCCGGAAACACCATATATTTT. Its translation: CASSSPGSSGNTIYF. The chain uses TRBV9 and TRBJ1-3; D uncertain. Germline V gene data show CDR1 as SGDLS and CDR2 as YYNGEE. Trimming took off 4 bases at V and 4 bases at J, with 15 bases between the two ends. The CDR3 is made up of 15 amino acids.